This T cell receptor beta chain was recovered during a study of blood T cell repertoires in COVID-19. About the study: The samples span acute and convalescent COVID-19 from the United States, Italy and Spain. Sources were T cells, B-cell-depleted T cells, or PBMCs; the material itself was cDNA or gDNA.

Seattle participants joined during active infection and were tracked over time. Original processing notes: Amplification of reference gene primers provided the estimated nucleated cell counts. Method: immunoSEQ multiplex PCR; TCRdb's copy keeps in-frame clones and lacks some. That table supplies the V and J calls and clone size; D and trimming were determined from the DNA. The sample has 310,000 or so clones; around nine tenths are singletons. The CDR3 length is 13 residues. V gave up 0 bases and J gave up 2 bases, with 8 bases separating them. The V gene's germline CDR1 is GTSNPN and CDR2 SVGIG (reference sequence).

The chain uses TRBV30 and TRBJ2-7, with D unresolved. Sequencing input: peripheral blood. The receptor's source is a woman aged 25 to 39 with COVID-19, enrolled during active disease. In DNA, the CDR3 is TGTGCCTGGAGTGTAGCGCTGACCTACGAGCAGTACTTC. Protein: CAWSVALTYEQYF.